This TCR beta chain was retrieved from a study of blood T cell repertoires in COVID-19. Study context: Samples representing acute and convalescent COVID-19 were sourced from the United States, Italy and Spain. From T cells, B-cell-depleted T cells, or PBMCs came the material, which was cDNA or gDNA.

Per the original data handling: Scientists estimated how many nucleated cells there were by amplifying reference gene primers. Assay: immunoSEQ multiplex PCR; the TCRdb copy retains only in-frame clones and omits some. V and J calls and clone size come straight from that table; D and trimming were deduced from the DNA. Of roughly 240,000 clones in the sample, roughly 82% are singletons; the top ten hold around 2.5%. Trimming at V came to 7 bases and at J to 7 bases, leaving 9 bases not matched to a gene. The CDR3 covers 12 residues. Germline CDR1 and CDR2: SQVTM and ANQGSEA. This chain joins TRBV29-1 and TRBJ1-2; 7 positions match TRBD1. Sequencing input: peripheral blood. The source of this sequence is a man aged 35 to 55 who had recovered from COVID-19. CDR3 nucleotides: TGCAGCGACCGGGGACAGCTCTTTGGCTACACCTTC. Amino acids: CSDRGQLFGYTF.